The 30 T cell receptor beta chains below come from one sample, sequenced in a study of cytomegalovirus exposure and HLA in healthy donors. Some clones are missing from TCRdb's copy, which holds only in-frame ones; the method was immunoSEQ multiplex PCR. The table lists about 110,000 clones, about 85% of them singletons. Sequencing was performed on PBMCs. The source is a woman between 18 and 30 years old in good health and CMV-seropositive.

The CDR3 DNA reads as TGTGCCAGCAGCGCGAAGAACACCGGGGAGCTGTTTTTT. Protein: CASSAKNTGELFF. V is TRBV5-6 and J is TRBJ2-2, with unresolved D. Trimming removed 4 bases from V and 1 base from J, with 5 bases in between. Looked up from germline, CDR1 is SGHDT and CDR2 is YYEEEE. This CDR3 comprises 13 residues.

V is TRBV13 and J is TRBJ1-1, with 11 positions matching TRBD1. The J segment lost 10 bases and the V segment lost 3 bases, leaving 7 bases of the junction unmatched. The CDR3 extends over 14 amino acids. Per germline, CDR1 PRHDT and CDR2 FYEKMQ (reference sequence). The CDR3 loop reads CASSFTKDRGPAFF. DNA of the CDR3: TGTGCCAGCAGCTTTACAAAGGACAGGGGGCCAGCTTTCTTT.

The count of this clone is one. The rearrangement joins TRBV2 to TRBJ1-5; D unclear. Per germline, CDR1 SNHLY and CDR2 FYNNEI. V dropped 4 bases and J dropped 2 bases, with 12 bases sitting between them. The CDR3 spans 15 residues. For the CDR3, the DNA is TGTGCCAGCAGTGGGGCCATCGGCGGCAATCAGCCCCAGCATTTT. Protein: CASSGAIGGNQPQHF.

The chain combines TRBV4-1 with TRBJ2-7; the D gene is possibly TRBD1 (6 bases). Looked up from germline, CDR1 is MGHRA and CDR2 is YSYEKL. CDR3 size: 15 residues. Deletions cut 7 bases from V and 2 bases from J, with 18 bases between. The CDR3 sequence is CASTPLEDSTYEQYF. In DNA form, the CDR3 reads TGCGCCAGCACTCCCCTCGAGGACAGCACCTACGAGCAGTACTTC.

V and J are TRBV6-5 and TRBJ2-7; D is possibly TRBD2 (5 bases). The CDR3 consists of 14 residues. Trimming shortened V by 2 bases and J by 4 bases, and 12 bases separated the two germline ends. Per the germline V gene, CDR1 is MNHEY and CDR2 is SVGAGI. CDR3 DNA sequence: TGTGCCAGCAGTTACGGGCCCGGGGTATACGAGCAGTACTTC. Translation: CASSYGPGVYEQYF.

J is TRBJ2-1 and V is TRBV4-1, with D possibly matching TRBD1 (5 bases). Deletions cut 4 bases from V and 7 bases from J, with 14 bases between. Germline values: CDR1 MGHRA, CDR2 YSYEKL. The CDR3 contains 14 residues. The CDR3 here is CASSPGDQGNEQFF. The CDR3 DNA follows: TGCGCCAGCAGCCCTGGGGATCAGGGTAATGAGCAGTTCTTC.

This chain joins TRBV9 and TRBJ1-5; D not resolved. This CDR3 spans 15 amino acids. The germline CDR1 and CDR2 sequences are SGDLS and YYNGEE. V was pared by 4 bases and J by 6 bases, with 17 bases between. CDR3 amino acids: CASSHHGRAGQPQHF. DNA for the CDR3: TGTGCCAGCAGCCATCACGGGAGGGCCGGTCAGCCCCAGCATTTT.

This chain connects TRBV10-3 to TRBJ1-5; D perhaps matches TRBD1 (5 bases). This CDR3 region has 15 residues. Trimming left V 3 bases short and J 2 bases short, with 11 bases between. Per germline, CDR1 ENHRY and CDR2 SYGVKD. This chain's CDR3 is CAISEDSRGNQPQHF. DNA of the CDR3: TGTGCCATCAGTGAAGACAGCCGAGGCAATCAGCCCCAGCATTTT.

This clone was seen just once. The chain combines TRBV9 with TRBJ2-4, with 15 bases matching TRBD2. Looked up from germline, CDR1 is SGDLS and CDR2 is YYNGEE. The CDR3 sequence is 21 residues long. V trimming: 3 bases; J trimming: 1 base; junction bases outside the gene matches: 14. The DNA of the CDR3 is TGTGCCAGCAGCGGGTCAGAGGGGACTAGCGGGGGGCATGAGGCCAAAAACATTCAGTACTTC. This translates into CASSGSEGTSGGHEAKNIQYF.

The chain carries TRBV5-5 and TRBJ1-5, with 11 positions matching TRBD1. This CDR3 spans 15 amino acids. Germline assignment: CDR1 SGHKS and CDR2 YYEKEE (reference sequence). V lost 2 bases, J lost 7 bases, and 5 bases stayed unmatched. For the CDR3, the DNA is TGTGCCAGCAGCTTCGGGACAGGGGGTAGCCAGCCCCAGCATTTT. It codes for CASSFGTGGSQPQHF.

The CDR3: CASSLGTRANYGYTF. As DNA, the CDR3 is TGTGCCAGCAGCTTAGGGACGAGGGCTAACTATGGCTACACCTTC. The chain has TRBV7-9 and TRBJ1-2; D gene uncertain. V lost 1 base and J 0 bases, leaving 9 bases between the germline ends. CDR3 length equals 15 residues. The germline gives CDR1 SEHNR, CDR2 FQNEAQ (reference sequence).

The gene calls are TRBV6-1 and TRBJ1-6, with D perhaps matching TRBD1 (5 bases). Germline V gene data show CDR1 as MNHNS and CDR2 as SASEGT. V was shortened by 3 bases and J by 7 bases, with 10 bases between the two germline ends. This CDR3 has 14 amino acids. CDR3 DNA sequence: TGTGCCAGCAGTGAGGGAGGGGAGAATTCACCCCTCCACTTT. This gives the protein CASSEGGENSPLHF.

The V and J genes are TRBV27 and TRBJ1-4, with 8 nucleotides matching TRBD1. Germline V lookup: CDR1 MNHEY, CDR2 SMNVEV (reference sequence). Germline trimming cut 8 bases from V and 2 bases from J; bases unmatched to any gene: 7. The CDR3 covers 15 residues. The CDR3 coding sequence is TGTGCCAGCCACGGGACAGGTGGGACTAATGAAAAACTGTTTTTT. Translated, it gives CASHGTGGTNEKLFF.

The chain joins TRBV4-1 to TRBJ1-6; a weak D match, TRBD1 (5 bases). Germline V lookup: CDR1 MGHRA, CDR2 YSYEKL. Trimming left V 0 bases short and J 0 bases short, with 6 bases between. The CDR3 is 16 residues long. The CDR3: CASSQEQGSYNSPLHF. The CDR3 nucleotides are TGCGCCAGCAGCCAAGAGCAGGGCTCCTATAATTCACCCCTCCACTTT.

For the CDR3, the DNA is TGTGCCAGCAGGCCGGACTTTGCAGCAGATACGCAGTATTTT. This sequence encodes CASRPDFAADTQYF. This chain links TRBV6-6 with TRBJ2-3; D might be TRBD2 (5 bases). This CDR3 has 14 residues. Germline loops: CDR1 MNHNY, CDR2 SVGAGI (reference sequence). V was trimmed by 6 bases and J by 4 bases, leaving 14 bases between them.

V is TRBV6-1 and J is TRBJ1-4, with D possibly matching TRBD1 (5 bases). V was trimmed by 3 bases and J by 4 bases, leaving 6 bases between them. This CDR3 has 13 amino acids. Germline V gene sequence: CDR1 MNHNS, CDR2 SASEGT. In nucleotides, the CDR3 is TGTGCCAGCAGTGACAGGGATAATGAAAAACTGTTTTTT. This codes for CASSDRDNEKLFF.

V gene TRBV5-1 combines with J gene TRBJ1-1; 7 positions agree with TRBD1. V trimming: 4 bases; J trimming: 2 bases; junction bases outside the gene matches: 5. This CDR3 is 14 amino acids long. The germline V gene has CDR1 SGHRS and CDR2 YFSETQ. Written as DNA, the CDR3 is TGCGCCAGCAGCACCGGGACAGCTAACACTGAAGCTTTCTTT. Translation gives CASSTGTANTEAFF.

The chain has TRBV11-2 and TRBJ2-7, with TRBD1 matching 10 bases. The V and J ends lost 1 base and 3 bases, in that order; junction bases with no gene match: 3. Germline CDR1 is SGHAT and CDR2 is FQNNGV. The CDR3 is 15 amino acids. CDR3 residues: CASSLGGTGVYEQYV. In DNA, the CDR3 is TGTGCCAGCAGCTTAGGGGGGACAGGGGTCTACGAGCAGTACGTC.

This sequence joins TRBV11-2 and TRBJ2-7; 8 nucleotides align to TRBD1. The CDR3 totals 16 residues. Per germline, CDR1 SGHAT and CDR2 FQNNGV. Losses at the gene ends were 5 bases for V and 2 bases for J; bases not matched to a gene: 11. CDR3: CASSQYPTTGAYEQYV. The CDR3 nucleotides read TGTGCCAGCAGCCAATACCCCACGACAGGGGCCTACGAGCAGTACGTC.

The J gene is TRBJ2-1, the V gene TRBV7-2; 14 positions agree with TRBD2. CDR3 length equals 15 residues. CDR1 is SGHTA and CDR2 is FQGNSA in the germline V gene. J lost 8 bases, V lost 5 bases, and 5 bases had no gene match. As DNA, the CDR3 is TGTGCCAGCAGCGCTCCGGGACTAGCGGGGGATGAGCAGTTCTTC. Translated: CASSAPGLAGDEQFF.

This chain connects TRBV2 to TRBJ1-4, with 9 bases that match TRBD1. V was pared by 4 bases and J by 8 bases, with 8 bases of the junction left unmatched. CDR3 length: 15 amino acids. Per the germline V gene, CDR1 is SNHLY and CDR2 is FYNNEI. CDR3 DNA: TGTGCCAGCAGTGGACAGGGGGGCGTGGGCGAAAAACTGTTTTTT. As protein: CASSGQGGVGEKLFF.

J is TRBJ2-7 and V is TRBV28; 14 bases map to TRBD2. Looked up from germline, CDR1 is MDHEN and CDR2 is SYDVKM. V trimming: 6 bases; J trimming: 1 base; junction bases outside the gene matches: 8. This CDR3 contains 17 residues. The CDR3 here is CASRTGLAGGPSYEQYV. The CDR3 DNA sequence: TGTGCCAGCAGGACTGGACTAGCGGGGGGCCCTTCCTACGAGCAGTACGTC.

CDR3 amino acids: CASSEATAGESNQPQHF. As DNA, the CDR3 is TGTGCCAGCAGTGAAGCAACCGCAGGGGAAAGCAATCAGCCCCAGCATTTT. This chain joins TRBV6-1 and TRBJ1-5, with TRBD1 as a possible D gene (6 bases). In germline, CDR1 is MNHNS, CDR2 SASEGT. The CDR3 consists of 17 residues. Deletions cut 0 bases from V and 1 base from J, with 13 bases between.

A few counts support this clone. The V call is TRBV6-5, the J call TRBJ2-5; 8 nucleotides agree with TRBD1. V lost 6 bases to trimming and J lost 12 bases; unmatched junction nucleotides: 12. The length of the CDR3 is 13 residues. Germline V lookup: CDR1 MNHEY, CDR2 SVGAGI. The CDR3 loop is CASSNGPGQGEYF. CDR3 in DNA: TGTGCCAGCAGCAACGGCCCCGGACAGGGCGAGTACTTC.

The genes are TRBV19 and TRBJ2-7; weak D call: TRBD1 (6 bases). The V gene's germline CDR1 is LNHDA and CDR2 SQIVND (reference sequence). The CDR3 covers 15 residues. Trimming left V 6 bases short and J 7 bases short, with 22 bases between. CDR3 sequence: CASSPGTRGSGEQYF. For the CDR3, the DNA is TGTGCCAGTAGCCCCGGGACGAGGGGGTCGGGGGAGCAGTACTTC.

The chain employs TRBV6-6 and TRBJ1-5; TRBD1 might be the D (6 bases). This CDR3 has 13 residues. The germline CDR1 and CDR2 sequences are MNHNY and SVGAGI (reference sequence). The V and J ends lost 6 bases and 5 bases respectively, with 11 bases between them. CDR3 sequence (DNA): TGTGCCAGCAGACAGGGTTTGTATCAGCCCCAGCATTTT. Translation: CASRQGLYQPQHF.

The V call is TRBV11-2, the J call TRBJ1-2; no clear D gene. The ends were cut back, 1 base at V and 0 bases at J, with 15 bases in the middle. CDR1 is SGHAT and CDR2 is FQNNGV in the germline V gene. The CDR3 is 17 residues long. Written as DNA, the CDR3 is TGTGCCAGCAGCTTAGTCCCAGGTCCCTCATCTAACTATGGCTACACCTTC. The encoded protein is CASSLVPGPSSNYGYTF.

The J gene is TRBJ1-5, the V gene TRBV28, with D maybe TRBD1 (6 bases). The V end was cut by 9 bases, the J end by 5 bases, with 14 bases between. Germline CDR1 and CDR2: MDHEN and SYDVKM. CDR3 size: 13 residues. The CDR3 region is CASHQGSYQPQHF. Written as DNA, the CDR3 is TGTGCCAGTCATCAGGGGAGCTATCAGCCCCAGCATTTT.

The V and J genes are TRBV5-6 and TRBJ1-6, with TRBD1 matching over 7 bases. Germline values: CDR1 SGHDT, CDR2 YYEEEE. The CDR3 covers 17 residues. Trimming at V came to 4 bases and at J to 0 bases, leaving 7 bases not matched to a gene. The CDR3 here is CASSEGAPSSYNSPLHF. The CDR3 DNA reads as TGTGCCAGCAGCGAGGGGGCCCCGAGCTCCTATAATTCACCCCTCCACTTT.

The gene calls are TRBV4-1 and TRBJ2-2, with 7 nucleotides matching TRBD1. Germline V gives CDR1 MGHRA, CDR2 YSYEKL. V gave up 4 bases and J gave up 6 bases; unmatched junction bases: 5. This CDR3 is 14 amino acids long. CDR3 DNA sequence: TGCGCCAGCAGCCTTGGTAGGGGGCCCGGGGAGCTGTTTTTT. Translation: CASSLGRGPGELFF.